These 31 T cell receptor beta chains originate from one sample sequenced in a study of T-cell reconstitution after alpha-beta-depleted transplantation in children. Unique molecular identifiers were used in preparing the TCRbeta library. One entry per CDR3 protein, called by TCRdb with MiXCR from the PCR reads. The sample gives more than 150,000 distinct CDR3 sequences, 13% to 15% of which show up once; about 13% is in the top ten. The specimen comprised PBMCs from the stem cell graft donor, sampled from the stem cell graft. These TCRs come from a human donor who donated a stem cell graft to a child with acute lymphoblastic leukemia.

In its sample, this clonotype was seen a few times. CDR3 DNA sequence: TGCGCCAGCAGCCAAGGGACTAGCGGGAGATACGAGCAGTACTTC. It is translated as CASSQGTSGRYEQYF. The chain uses TRBV4-1 and TRBJ2-7; 13 bases align to TRBD2. Germline V gene data show CDR1 as MGHRA and CDR2 as YSYEKL. The V gene end was trimmed by 1 base and the J gene end by 4 bases; junction bases not matched to a gene: 1. This CDR3 comprises 15 residues.

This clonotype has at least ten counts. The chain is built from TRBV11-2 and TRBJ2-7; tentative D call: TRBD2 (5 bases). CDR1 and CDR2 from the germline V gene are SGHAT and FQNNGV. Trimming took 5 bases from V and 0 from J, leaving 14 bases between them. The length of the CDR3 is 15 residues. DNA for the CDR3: TGTGCCAGCAGCCACGGAGCTGGGAGCTCCTACGAGCAGTACTTC. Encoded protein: CASSHGAGSSYEQYF.

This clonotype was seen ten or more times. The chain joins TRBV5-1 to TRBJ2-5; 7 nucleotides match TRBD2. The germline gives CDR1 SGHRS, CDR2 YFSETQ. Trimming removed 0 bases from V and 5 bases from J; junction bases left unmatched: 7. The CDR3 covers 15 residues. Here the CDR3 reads CASSLAGEGYETQYF. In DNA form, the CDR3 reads TGCGCCAGCAGCTTGGCGGGGGAGGGTTATGAGACCCAGTACTTC.

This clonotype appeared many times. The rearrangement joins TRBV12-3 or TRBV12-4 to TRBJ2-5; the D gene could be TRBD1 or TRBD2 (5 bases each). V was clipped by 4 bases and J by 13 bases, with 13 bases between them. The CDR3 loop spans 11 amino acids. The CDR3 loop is CASSSGTPPYF. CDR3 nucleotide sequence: TGTGCCAGCAGTTCCGGGACCCCCCCGTACTTC.

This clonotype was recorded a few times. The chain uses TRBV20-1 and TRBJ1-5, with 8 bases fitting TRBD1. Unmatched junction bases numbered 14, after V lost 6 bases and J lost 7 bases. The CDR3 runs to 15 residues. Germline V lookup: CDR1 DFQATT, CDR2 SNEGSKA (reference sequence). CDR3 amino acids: CSASPGQGGQQPQHF. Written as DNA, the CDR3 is TGCAGTGCCAGCCCTGGACAGGGCGGACAACAGCCCCAGCATTTT.

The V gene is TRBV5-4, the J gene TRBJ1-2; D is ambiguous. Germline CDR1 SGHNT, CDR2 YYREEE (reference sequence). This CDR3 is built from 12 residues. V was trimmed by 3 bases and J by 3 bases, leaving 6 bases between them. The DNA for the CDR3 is TGTGCCAGCAGCTCATTGGACTATGGCTACACCTTC. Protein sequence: CASSSLDYGYTF.

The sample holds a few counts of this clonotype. The CDR3 DNA follows: TGTGCCAGTAGTATCACAGGGGGCGACTATGGCTACACCTTC. Translating it yields CASSITGGDYGYTF. This chain uses TRBV19 with TRBJ1-2; the match to TRBD1 covers 9 bases. This CDR3 has 14 residues. The V gene end was trimmed by 3 bases and the J gene end by 3 bases; junction bases not matched to a gene: 2. In germline, CDR1 is LNHDA, CDR2 SQIVND (reference sequence).

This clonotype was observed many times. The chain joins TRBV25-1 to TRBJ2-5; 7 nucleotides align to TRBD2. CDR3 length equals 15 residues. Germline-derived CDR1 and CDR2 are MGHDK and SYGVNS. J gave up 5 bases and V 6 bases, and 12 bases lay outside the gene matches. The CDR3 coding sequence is TGTGCCAGCAGCGAGTTTATGGGAGGGCTGGAGACCCAGTACTTC. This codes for CASSEFMGGLETQYF.

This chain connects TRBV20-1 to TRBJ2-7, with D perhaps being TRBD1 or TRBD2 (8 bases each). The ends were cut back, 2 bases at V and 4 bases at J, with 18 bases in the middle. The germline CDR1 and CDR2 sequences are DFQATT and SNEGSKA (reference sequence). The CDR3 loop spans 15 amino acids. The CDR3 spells CSARFGQGLGYEQYF. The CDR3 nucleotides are TGCAGTGCTAGATTTGGACAGGGACTAGGTTACGAGCAGTACTTC.

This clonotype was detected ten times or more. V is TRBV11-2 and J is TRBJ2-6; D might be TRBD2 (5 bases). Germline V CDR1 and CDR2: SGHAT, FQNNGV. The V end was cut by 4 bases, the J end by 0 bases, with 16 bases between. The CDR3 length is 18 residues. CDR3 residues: CASSSGIGRSSGANVLTF. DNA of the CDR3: TGTGCCAGCAGCTCGGGAATAGGCAGGAGCTCTGGGGCCAACGTCCTGACTTTC.

The CDR3 region is CAISESKRVDNEQFF. CDR3 sequence (DNA): TGTGCCATCAGTGAGTCGAAGAGGGTGGACAATGAGCAGTTCTTC. This chain links TRBV10-3 with TRBJ2-1; D perhaps matches TRBD2 (5 bases). This CDR3 spans 15 amino acids. The germline V gene encodes CDR1 ENHRY and CDR2 SYGVKD. Trimming left V 0 bases short and J 5 bases short, with 11 bases between.

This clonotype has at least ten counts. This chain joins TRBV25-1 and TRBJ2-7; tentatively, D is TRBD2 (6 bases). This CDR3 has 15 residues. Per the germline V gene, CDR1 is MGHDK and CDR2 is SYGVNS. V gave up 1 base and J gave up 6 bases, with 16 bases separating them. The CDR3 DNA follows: TGTGCCAGCAGTGAATTAGGCGGTGCGGGATCCGAGCAGTACTTC. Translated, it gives CASSELGGAGSEQYF.

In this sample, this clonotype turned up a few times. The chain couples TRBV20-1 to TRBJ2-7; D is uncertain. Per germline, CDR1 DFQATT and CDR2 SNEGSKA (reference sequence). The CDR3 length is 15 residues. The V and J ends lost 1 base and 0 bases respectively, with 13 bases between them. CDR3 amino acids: CSARGTQSVSYEQYF. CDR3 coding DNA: TGCAGTGCTAGAGGTACTCAGTCGGTCTCCTACGAGCAGTACTTC.

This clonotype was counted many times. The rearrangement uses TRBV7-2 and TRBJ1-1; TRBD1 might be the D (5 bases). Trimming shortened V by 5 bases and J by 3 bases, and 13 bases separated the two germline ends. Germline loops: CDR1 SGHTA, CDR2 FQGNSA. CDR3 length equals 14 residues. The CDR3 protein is CASSRTTEHTEAFF. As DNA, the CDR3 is TGTGCCAGCAGCCGGACGACAGAGCACACTGAAGCTTTCTTT.

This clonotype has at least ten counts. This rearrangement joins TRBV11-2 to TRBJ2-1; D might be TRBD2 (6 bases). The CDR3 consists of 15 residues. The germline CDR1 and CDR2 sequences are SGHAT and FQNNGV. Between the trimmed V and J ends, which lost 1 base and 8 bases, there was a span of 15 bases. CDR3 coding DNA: TGTGCCAGCAGCTTAGTTGGGGGGAGTAGCCATGAGCAGTTCTTC. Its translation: CASSLVGGSSHEQFF.

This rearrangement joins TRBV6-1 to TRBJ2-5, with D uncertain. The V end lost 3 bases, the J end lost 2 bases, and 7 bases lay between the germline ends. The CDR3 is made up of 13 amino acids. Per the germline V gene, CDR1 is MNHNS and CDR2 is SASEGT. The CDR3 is CASSDLAQETQYF. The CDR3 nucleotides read TGTGCCAGCAGTGATTTGGCGCAAGAGACCCAGTACTTC.

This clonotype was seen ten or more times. In DNA form, the CDR3 reads TGTGCCAGCAGCTTGAGGACTAGCGGGAAGTACGAGCAGTACTTC. This translates into CASSLRTSGKYEQYF. This chain joins TRBV7-8 and TRBJ2-7; 12 bases map to TRBD2. Losses at the gene ends were 3 bases for V and 4 bases for J; bases not matched to a gene: 4. The CDR3 runs 15 residues. Looked up from germline, CDR1 is SGHVS and CDR2 is FQNEAQ. Combining the CDR3 with reference TRBV7-8 and TRBJ2-7 gives the whole variable domain GAGVSQSPRYKVAKRGQDVALRCDPISGHVSLFWYQQALGQGPEFLTYFQNEAQLDKSGLPSDRFFAERPEGSVSTLKIQRTQQEDSAVYLCASSLRTSGKYEQYFGPGTRLTVT.

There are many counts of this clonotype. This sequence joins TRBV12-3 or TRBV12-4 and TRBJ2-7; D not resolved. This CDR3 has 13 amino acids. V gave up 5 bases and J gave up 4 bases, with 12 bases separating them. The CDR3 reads CASSPRRDYEQYF. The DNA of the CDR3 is TGTGCCAGCAGTCCCCGACGAGATTACGAGCAGTACTTC.

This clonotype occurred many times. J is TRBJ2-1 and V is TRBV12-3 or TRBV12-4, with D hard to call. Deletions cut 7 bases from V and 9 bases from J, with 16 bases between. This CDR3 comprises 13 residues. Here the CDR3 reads CASTHGLEVEQFF. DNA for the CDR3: TGTGCCAGCACCCATGGGCTAGAGGTTGAGCAGTTCTTC.

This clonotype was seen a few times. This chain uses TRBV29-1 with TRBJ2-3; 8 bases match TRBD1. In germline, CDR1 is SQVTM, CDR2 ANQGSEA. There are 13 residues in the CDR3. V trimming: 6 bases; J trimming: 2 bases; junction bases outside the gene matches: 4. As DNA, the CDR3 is TGCAGCGTGACAGGGGTGGTCACAGATACGCAGTATTTT. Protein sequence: CSVTGVVTDTQYF.

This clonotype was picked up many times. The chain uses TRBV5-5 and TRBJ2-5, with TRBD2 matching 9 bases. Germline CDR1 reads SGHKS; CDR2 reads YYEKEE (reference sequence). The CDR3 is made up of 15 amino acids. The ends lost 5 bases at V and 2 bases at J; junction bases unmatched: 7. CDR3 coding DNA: TGTGCCAGCAGTACAGAGCGGGAGGATCAAGAGACCCAGTACTTC. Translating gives CASSTEREDQETQYF.

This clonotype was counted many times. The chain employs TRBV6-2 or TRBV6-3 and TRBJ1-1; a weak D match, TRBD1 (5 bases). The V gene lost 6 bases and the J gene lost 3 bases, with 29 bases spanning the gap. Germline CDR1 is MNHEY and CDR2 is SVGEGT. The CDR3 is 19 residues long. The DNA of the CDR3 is TGTGCCAGCAGCTTAAGTTTTGCACGCGTGAGGGGCGTCCACACTGAAGCTTTCTTT. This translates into CASSLSFARVRGVHTEAFF.

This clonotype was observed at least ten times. The CDR3 region has the DNA TGTGCCAGCAGGCAGGGGGCGGACGACTATGGCTACACCTTC. It encodes CASRQGADDYGYTF. The chain recombines TRBV2 with TRBJ1-2; 8 positions agree with TRBD1. CDR1 SNHLY and CDR2 FYNNEI come from the germline V gene. The junction had 6 bases not matched to a gene; V was cut back by 6 bases and J by 3 bases. The length of the CDR3 is 14 residues.

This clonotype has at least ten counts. The CDR3 spells CASSLGQENTEAFF. DNA of the CDR3: TGTGCCAGCAGCTTAGGTCAGGAGAACACTGAAGCTTTCTTT. This rearrangement joins TRBV7-2 to TRBJ1-1; D not resolved. Germline assignment: CDR1 SGHTA and CDR2 FQGNSA. Trimming cost V 1 base and J 1 base, with 7 bases left between them. This CDR3 region has 14 residues. The whole variable domain, filled in from reference TRBV7-2 and TRBJ1-1, reads GAGVSQSPSNKVTEKGKDVELRCDPISGHTALYWYRQSLGQGLEFLIYFQGNSAPDKSGLPSDRFSAERTGGSVSTLTIQRTQQEDSAVYLCASSLGQENTEAFFGQGTRLTVV.

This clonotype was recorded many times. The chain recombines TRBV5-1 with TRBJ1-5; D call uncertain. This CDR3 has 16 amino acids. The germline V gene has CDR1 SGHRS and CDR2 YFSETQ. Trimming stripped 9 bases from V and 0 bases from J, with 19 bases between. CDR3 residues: CATDSTGKDSNQPQHF. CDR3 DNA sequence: TGCGCCACCGATTCCACTGGGAAGGATAGCAATCAGCCCCAGCATTTT.

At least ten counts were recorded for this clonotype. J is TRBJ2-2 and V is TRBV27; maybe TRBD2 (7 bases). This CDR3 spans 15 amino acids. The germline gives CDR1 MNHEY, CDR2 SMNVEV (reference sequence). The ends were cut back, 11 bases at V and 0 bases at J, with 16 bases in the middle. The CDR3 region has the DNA TGTGCCTCCCGGGGGGCGATTACGAACACCGGGGAGCTGTTTTTT. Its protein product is CASRGAITNTGELFF.

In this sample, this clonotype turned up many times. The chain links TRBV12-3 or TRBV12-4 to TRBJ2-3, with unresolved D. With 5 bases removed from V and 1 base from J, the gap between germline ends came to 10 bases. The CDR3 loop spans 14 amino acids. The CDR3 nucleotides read TGTGCCAGCAGTCACGGGCACCGCACAGATACGCAGTATTTT. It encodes CASSHGHRTDTQYF.

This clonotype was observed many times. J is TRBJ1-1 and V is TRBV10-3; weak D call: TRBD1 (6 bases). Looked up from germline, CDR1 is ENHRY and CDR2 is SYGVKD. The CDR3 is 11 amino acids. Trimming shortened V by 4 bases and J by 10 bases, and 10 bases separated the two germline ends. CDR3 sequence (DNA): TGTGCCATCAGTGGACAGGTAGGAGCTTTCTTT. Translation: CAISGQVGAFF.

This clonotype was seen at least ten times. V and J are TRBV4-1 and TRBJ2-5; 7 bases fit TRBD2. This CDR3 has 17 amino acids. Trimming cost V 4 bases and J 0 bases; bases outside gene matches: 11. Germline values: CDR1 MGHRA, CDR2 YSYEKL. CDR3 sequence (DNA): TGCGCCAGCAGCCCCCGGCTGGGGGGGGGATACCAAGAGACCCAGTACTTC. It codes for CASSPRLGGGYQETQYF.

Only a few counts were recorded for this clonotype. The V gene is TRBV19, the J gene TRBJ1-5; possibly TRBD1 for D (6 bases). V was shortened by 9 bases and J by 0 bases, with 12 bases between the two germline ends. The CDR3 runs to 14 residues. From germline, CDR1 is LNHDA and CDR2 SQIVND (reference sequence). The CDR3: CASHEGVSNQPQHF. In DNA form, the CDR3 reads TGTGCCAGCCACGAGGGGGTTAGCAATCAGCCCCAGCATTTT. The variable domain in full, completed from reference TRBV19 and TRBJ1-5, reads DGGITQSPKYLFRKEGQNVTLSCEQNLNHDAMYWYRQDPGQGLRLIYYSQIVNDFQKGDIAEGYSVSREKKESFPLTVTSAQKNPTAFYLCASHEGVSNQPQHFGDGTRLSIL.

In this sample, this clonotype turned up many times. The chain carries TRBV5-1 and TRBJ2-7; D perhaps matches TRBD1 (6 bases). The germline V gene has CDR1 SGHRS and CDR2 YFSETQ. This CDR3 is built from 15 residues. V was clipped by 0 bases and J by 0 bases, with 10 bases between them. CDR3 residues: CASSLGQALSYEQYF. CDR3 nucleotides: TGCGCCAGCAGCTTGGGACAGGCTCTCTCCTACGAGCAGTACTTC. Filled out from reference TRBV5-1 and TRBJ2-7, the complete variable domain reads KAGVTQTPRYLIKTRGQQVTLSCSPISGHRSVSWYQQTPGQGLQFLFEYFSETQRNKGNFPGRFSGRQFSNSRSEMNVSTLELGDSALYLCASSLGQALSYEQYFGPGTRLTVT.